This TCR beta chain was sequenced during a study of blood T cell repertoires in COVID-19. Original processing notes: Reference gene primer amplification yielded estimated nucleated cell counts. Profiled with immunoSEQ multiplex PCR; TCRdb holds only in-frame clones, not every one. Clone size and V and J calls were adopted from that table, with D and trimming inferred from the DNA. This sample has 200,000 to 250,000 clones, with 80% to 95% found just once. The CDR3 loop spans 15 amino acids. J gave up 10 bases and V 4 bases, and 13 bases lay outside the gene matches. CDR1 MDHEN and CDR2 SYDVKM come from the germline V gene.

The sequence derives from a man in his 60s with COVID-19, enrolled during active disease. Sequenced: peripheral blood. This chain uses TRBV28 with TRBJ1-1; 9 bases match TRBD1. The CDR3, as DNA: TGTGCCAGCAGTTCAACCGGGACAGGGTCACTGGGAGCTTTCTTT. Its translation is CASSSTGTGSLGAFF.